The following is a TCR beta chain sequence with its context. Its target is unknown. Healthy bone marrow donors made up the donors. This specimen comes from a study of cytomegalovirus exposure and HLA in healthy donors. General observations from the study: Specific recognition of CMV antigens was confirmed in vitro for a few chains (all CMV-associated). One cluster of highly shared sequence variants probably arose as a sequencing artifact. The study labeled 164 TCR beta chains cytomegalovirus-associated.

PCR primers comprised 60 Vbeta and 13 Jbeta primers. Profiled with immunoSEQ multiplex PCR; TCRdb holds only in-frame clones, not every one. The sample consists of about 160,000 clones, 70% to 90% of them appearing once. This receptor was identified in a woman between 18 and 30 years old in good health and CMV-seronegative. Sequencing used PBMCs.

The CDR3 protein is CASSYTPGTYEQYF. The CDR3 nucleotides are TGTGCCAGCAGTTACACACCAGGAACCTACGAGCAGTACTTC. The V gene is TRBV6-6, the J gene TRBJ2-7; D unresolved. Germline V gene sequence: CDR1 MNHNY, CDR2 SVGAGI (reference sequence). V shed 2 bases and J shed 2 bases, with 10 bases lying between them. This CDR3 has 14 residues.